This T cell receptor (beta chain) was identified in a study of control samples from healthy donors and cancer patients. Repertoires were generated with immunoSEQ multiplex PCR, while TCRdb's copy carries only in-frame clones and drops some. Of some 130,000 clones listed, approximately 90% are singletons. Germline CDR1 and CDR2: LGHNA and YNFKEQ. The CDR3 sequence is 16 residues long. The junction had 8 bases not matched to a gene; V was cut back by 0 bases and J by 7 bases. The chain recombines TRBV4-2 with TRBJ2-2; 7 nucleotides line up with TRBD2. Sequenced: blood. The clonotype originates from a woman between 50 and 59 years old in good health. The CDR3 protein is CASSQDISGAGGELFF. CDR3 nucleotide sequence: TGTGCCAGCAGCCAAGATATCAGCGGGGCGGGCGGGGAGCTGTTTTTT.